The 11 T cell receptor beta chains below come from one sample, sequenced in a study of cytomegalovirus exposure and HLA in healthy donors. Using immunoSEQ multiplex PCR, the repertoire was profiled, and TCRdb retains in-frame clones only, with some absent. The data show about 240,000 clones, roughly 86% seen once. The sample was PBMCs. These receptors all come from a woman under 40 in good health and CMV-seropositive.

The chain recombines TRBV4-1 with TRBJ1-5; D is unresolved. Looked up from germline, CDR1 is MGHRA and CDR2 is YSYEKL. The CDR3 length is 14 residues. V gave up 2 bases and J gave up 0 bases, with 5 bases separating them. In nucleotides, the CDR3 is TGCGCCAGCAGCCAACCCGGTAGCAATCAGCCCCAGCATTTT. Its translation is CASSQPGSNQPQHF.

This chain connects TRBV19 to TRBJ2-7; no definite D call. Trimming left V 3 bases short and J 2 bases short, with 5 bases between. The CDR3 extends over 12 amino acids. Germline-derived CDR1 and CDR2 are LNHDA and SQIVND (reference sequence). CDR3 DNA: TGTGCCAGTAGTATGAACACCTACGAGCAGTACTTC. Encoded protein: CASSMNTYEQYF.

V is TRBV6-5 and J is TRBJ2-7; TRBD2 matches at 7 bases. CDR1 is MNHEY, CDR2 SVGAGI, per germline. The CDR3 is 13 residues long. With V trimmed by 4 bases and J by 6 bases, 6 bases remained unmatched. The chain's CDR3 is CASSSRLAGEQYF. The CDR3 nucleotides read TGTGCCAGCAGTTCACGACTAGCCGGCGAGCAGTACTTC.

The chain uses TRBV11-2 and TRBJ2-1, with TRBD2 matching over 12 bases. V was pared by 3 bases and J by 6 bases, with 6 bases of the junction left unmatched. Germline lookup yields CDR1 SGHAT and CDR2 FQNNGV. The CDR3 sequence is 16 residues long. In DNA, the CDR3 is TGTGCCAGCAGCTTTCCGACTAGCGGGAGTTTCAATGAGCAGTTCTTC. Translating it yields CASSFPTSGSFNEQFF. Full variable domain (remainder filled in from reference TRBV11-2 and TRBJ2-1): EAGVAQSPRYKIIEKRQSVAFWCNPISGHATLYWYQQILGQGPKLLIQFQNNGVVDDSQLPKDRFSAERLKGVDSTLKIQPAKLEDSAVYLCASSFPTSGSFNEQFFGPGTRLTVL.

The rearrangement links TRBV7-8 to TRBJ1-5; the D gene is possibly TRBD1 (5 bases). Germline-derived CDR1 and CDR2 are SGHVS and FQNEAQ. The CDR3 covers 16 residues. V was shortened by 2 bases and J by 0 bases, with 11 bases between the two germline ends. In DNA, the CDR3 is TGTGCCAGCAGCTTACCGACCAGGGCTAGCAATCAGCCCCAGCATTTT. It specifies CASSLPTRASNQPQHF.

The rearrangement links TRBV7-3 to TRBJ2-6, with a tentative D call TRBD1 (6 bases). Germline loops: CDR1 SGHTA, CDR2 FQGTGA. The V end lost 5 bases, the J end lost 0 bases, and 11 bases lay between the germline ends. The CDR3 is made up of 16 amino acids. The CDR3 sequence is CASSSTGLSGANVLTF. The CDR3 region has the DNA TGTGCCAGCAGCAGTACAGGGCTCTCTGGGGCCAACGTCCTGACTTTC.

This chain uses TRBV18 with TRBJ1-5, with TRBD1 as a possible D gene (5 bases). The V end was cut by 0 bases, the J end by 6 bases, with 12 bases between. Germline V gives CDR1 KGHSH, CDR2 LQKENI. This CDR3 is built from 15 residues. CDR3 residues: CASSPPGGWGQPQHF. The CDR3 coding sequence is TGTGCCAGCTCACCACCCGGGGGATGGGGTCAGCCCCAGCATTTT.

The chain employs TRBV11-2 and TRBJ2-7; 8 bases align to TRBD1. The CDR3 length is 15 residues. J was trimmed by 2 bases and V by 5 bases; bases with no gene match: 8. Germline CDR1 reads SGHAT; CDR2 reads FQNNGV. The CDR3 protein is CASSQGQGPTYEQYF. CDR3 coding DNA: TGTGCCAGCAGCCAAGGACAGGGACCGACCTACGAGCAGTACTTC. The variable domain in full, completed from reference TRBV11-2 and TRBJ2-7, reads EAGVAQSPRYKIIEKRQSVAFWCNPISGHATLYWYQQILGQGPKLLIQFQNNGVVDDSQLPKDRFSAERLKGVDSTLKIQPAKLEDSAVYLCASSQGQGPTYEQYFGPGTRLTVT.

V and J are TRBV27 and TRBJ2-7; possible D gene TRBD2, 6 bases. V was cut by 2 bases and J by 6 bases, with 11 bases left in between. CDR1 MNHEY and CDR2 SMNVEV come from the germline V gene (reference sequence). This CDR3 is 13 amino acids long. CDR3 in amino acids: CASSLGGGTEQYF. CDR3 DNA sequence: TGTGCCAGCAGTTTAGGCGGAGGGACCGAGCAGTACTTC.

The chain recombines TRBV23-1 with TRBJ1-2; D is possibly TRBD1 (6 bases). TRBV23-1 is flagged as an ORF with uncertain function. The V end was cut by 3 bases, the J end by 4 bases, with 12 bases between. This CDR3 is built from 14 residues. This CDR3 is CASSQWTATYGYTF. As DNA, the CDR3 is TGCGCCAGCAGTCAGTGGACAGCGACCTATGGCTACACCTTC.

This chain uses TRBV13 with TRBJ2-7; TRBD2 aligns across 7 bases. Unmatched junction bases numbered 26, after V lost 1 base and J lost 8 bases. The CDR3 is 20 amino acids. CDR1 and CDR2 from the germline V gene are PRHDT and FYEKMQ (reference sequence). CDR3 amino acids: CASSLDQRGDVSGPRLKQYF. The CDR3 nucleotides read TGTGCCAGCAGCTTAGACCAGCGCGGGGATGTTAGCGGGCCCCGGTTGAAGCAGTACTTC. The whole variable domain, remainder taken from reference TRBV13 and TRBJ2-7, is AAGVIQSPRHLIKEKRETATLKCYPIPRHDTVYWYQQGPGQDPQFLISFYEKMQSDKGSIPDRFSAQQFSDYHSELNMSSLELGDSALYFCASSLDQRGDVSGPRLKQYFGPGTRLTVT.